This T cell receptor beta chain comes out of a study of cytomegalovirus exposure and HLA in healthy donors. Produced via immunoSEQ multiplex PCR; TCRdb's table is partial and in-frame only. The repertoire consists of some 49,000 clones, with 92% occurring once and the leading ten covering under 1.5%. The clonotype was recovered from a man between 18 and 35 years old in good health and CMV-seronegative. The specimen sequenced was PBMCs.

The CDR3 coding sequence is TGTGCCAGCAGCTTATTGAGCGGGAGCGCTACAGATACGCAGTATTTT. This sequence encodes CASSLLSGSATDTQYF. The V and J genes are TRBV7-2 and TRBJ2-3; 8 bases line up with TRBD2. V was clipped by 2 bases and J by 3 bases; unmatched bases: 7. CDR3 length equals 16 residues. The germline V gene has CDR1 SGHTA and CDR2 FQGNSA.